This TCR beta chain emerged from a study of blood T cell repertoires in COVID-19. Study summary: Material from acute and convalescent COVID-19 was sourced from the United States, Italy and Spain. T cells, B-cell-depleted T cells, or PBMCs supplied cDNA or gDNA.

Original processing notes: Nucleated cell number was recorded as an estimate derived from reference gene primer amplification. Only in-frame clones appear in the TCRdb table, and some are missing; sequencing was by immunoSEQ multiplex PCR. For V, J and clone size, that table is used; D and trimming come from the DNA. There are 150,000 to 200,000 clones in the sample; roughly 90% occur only once, and 15% to 20% lies in the top ten. The CDR3 consists of 14 residues. Germline loops: CDR1 LGHDT, CDR2 YNNKEL (reference sequence). Trimming cost V 3 bases and J 6 bases; bases outside gene matches: 7. This rearrangement joins TRBV3-1 (or the pseudogene TRBV3-2) to TRBJ2-7; 8 nucleotides line up with TRBD1. Sequencing was done on a sample of peripheral blood. The sequence was collected from a man between 60 and 75 years old with active or convalescent COVID-19. DNA for the CDR3: TGTGCCAGCAGCCAGGGTCCGACAGGGGCCGAGCAGTACTTC. As protein: CASSQGPTGAEQYF.